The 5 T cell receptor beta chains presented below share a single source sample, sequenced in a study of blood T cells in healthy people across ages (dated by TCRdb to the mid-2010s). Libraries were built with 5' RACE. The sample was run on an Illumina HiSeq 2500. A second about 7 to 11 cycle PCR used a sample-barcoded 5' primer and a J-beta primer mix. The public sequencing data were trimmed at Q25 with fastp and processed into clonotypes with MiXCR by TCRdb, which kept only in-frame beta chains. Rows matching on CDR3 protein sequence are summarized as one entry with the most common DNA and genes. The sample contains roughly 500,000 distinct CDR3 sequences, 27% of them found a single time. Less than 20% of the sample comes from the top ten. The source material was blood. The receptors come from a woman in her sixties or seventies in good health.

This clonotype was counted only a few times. This CDR3 reads CAWGQSNTGELFF. The CDR3 DNA reads as TGTGCCTGGGGACAGAGCAACACCGGGGAGCTGTTTTTT. J is TRBJ2-2 and V is TRBV30, with D possibly TRBD1 on 6 matching bases. This CDR3 has 13 residues. From germline, CDR1 is GTSNPN and CDR2 SVGIG (reference sequence). The V end lost 5 bases, the J end lost 2 bases, and 9 bases lay between the germline ends.

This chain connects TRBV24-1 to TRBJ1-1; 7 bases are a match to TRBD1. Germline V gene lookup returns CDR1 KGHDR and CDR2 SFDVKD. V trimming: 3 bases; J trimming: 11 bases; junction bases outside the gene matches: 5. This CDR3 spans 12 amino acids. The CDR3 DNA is TGTGCCACCAGTGATGACAGGGTAGGGGCTTTCTTT. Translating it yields CATSDDRVGAFF.

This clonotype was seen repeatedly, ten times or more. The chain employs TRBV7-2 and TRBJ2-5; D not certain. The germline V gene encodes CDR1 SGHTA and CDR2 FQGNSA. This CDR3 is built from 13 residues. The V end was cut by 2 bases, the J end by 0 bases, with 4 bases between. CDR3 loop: CASSLPNQETQYF. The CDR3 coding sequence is TGTGCCAGCAGCTTACCTAACCAAGAGACCCAGTACTTC.

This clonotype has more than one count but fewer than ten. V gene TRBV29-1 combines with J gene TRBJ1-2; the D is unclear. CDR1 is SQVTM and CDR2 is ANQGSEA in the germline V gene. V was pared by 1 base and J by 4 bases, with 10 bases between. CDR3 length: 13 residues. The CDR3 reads CSVEGGRPYGYTF. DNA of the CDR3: TGCAGCGTTGAAGGAGGGCGGCCCTATGGCTACACCTTC.

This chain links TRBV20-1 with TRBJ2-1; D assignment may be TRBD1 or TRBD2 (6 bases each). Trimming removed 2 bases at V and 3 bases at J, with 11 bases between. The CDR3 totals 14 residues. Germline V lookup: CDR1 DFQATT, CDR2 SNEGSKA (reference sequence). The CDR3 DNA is TGCAGTGCTAGATCCGGGGGCTTCTACAATGAGCAGTTCTTC. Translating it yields CSARSGGFYNEQFF.